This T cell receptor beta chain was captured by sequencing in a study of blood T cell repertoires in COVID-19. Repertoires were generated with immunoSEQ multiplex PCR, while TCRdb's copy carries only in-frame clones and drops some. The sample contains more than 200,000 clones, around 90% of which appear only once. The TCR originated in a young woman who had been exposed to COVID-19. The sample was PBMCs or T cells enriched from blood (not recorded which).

The CDR3 sequence is CASSYIGGRAPNTQYF. CDR3 bases: TGTGCCAGCAGTTACATCGGCGGGAGGGCCCCAAATACGCAGTATTTT. This chain joins TRBV6-5 and TRBJ2-3, with 9 bases aligning to TRBD2. Per germline, CDR1 MNHEY and CDR2 SVGAGI. V was pared by 2 bases and J by 7 bases, with 10 bases of the junction left unmatched. CDR3 length equals 16 residues.